Below are 23 T cell receptor beta chains sequenced from a single sample in a study of blood T cell repertoires in COVID-19 (dated by TCRdb to 2020 to 2021). Receptor amplification or capture employed the immunoSEQ multiplex PCR assay. TCRdb carries this immuneACCESS record with in-frame sequences only. Its versions omit some clonotypes, under half of them owing to an unresolved V gene in the studies checked, with the rest unexplained. The table for this sample lists around 190,000 clones; 88% of them were counted only once. Clones ranked in the top ten supply 3.5% to 4.5% of the sample. Sequencing input: peripheral blood. All receptors derive from a human donor in a cohort sampled during active COVID-19.

The chain links TRBV6-5 to TRBJ2-5, with a possible D match to TRBD2 (6 bases). The germline CDR1 and CDR2 sequences are MNHEY and SVGAGI. Trimming left V 8 bases short and J 1 base short, with 11 bases between. The CDR3 has 13 residues. Here the CDR3 DNA reads TGTGCCAGCTCCAGCGGGCTCCAAGAGACCCAGTACTTC. Amino acid sequence: CASSSGLQETQYF.

The chain uses TRBV10-3 and TRBJ2-2; possibly TRBD1 for D (6 bases). The CDR3 has 15 residues. Between the trimmed V and J ends, which lost 6 bases and 7 bases, there was a span of 18 bases. Germline V lookup: CDR1 ENHRY, CDR2 SYGVKD. The CDR3 loop reads CAIRDTGTLHGELFF. The CDR3 DNA sequence: TGTGCCATCAGAGATACCGGGACACTCCACGGGGAGCTGTTTTTT.

This rearrangement joins TRBV9 to TRBJ2-4; 8 nucleotides match TRBD1. The J segment lost 6 bases and the V segment lost 0 bases, leaving 2 bases of the junction unmatched. In germline, CDR1 is SGDLS, CDR2 YYNGEE. CDR3 size: 14 residues. CDR3 coding DNA: TGTGCCAGCAGCGTAGACACAGGGGGAAACATTCAGTACTTC. It codes for CASSVDTGGNIQYF. The variable domain in full, with the rest retrieved from reference TRBV9 and TRBJ2-4, is DSGVTQTPKHLITATGQRVTLRCSPRSGDLSVYWYQQSLDQGLQFLIQYYNGEERAKGNILERFSAQQFPDLHSELNLSSLELGDSALYFCASSVDTGGNIQYFGAGTRLSVL.

The chain uses TRBV28 and TRBJ2-7; 7 bases agree with TRBD1. There are 13 residues in the CDR3. J lost 2 bases, V lost 10 bases, and 8 bases had no gene match. Germline V gene sequence: CDR1 MDHEN, CDR2 SYDVKM. The CDR3 DNA is TGTGCCACCCGGCCGGGACAGACCTACGAGCAGTACTTC. It translates to CATRPGQTYEQYF.

The chain links TRBV9 to TRBJ2-2, with 7 bases matching TRBD1. Germline CDR1 reads SGDLS; CDR2 reads YYNGEE. This CDR3 contains 16 residues. The trim removed 2 bases at V and 5 bases at J, leaving 9 bases unmatched. CDR3 amino acids: CASSVGPDRVTGELFF. CDR3 DNA: TGTGCCAGCAGCGTTGGCCCTGACAGGGTGACCGGGGAGCTGTTTTTT.

Here the CDR3 reads CASSLSQLGQVVGEQYF. The CDR3 DNA follows: TGTGCCAGCAGTTTATCGCAACTTGGACAGGTGGTTGGCGAGCAGTACTTC. The J gene is TRBJ2-7, the V gene TRBV27; 7 bases line up with TRBD1. V lost 0 bases, J lost 6 bases, and 14 bases stayed unmatched. The germline V gene has CDR1 MNHEY and CDR2 SMNVEV (reference sequence). The CDR3 is 17 residues long.

The chain couples TRBV5-3 to TRBJ2-3; a possible D gene is TRBD1 (6 bases). TRBV5-3 carries the ORF label, with uncertain function. V was shortened by 2 bases and J by 3 bases, with 13 bases between the two germline ends. CDR3 length: 15 amino acids. Written as DNA, the CDR3 is TGTGCCAGAAGCTTAGTTCTAGGGGGAACAGATACGCAGTATTTT. Translation gives CARSLVLGGTDTQYF.

This clone is a singleton in its sample. The chain couples TRBV21-1 to TRBJ2-7; TRBD1 is the table's D call and was not checked against the DNA. TRBV21-1 represents a pseudogene. The CDR3 length is 16 residues. As DNA, the CDR3 is TGTGCCAGCACTACAAGACCGGGGACAGGGGGCTACGAGCAGTACTTC. It codes for CASTTRPGTGGYEQYF.

This clone was recorded only once. This chain joins TRBV5-1 and TRBJ2-3; D unclear. The CDR3 runs 13 residues. V was clipped by 5 bases and J by 0 bases, with 7 bases between them. CDR1 SGHRS and CDR2 YFSETQ come from the germline V gene. The CDR3 sequence: CASRPTSTDTQYF. CDR3 nucleotide sequence: TGCGCCAGCAGGCCCACTAGCACAGATACGCAGTATTTT.

This rearrangement joins TRBV6-1 to TRBJ2-6; perhaps TRBD1 as D (7 bases). Germline V gives CDR1 MNHNS, CDR2 SASEGT. V lost 3 bases, J lost 0 bases, and 9 bases lay in between. CDR3 length equals 16 residues. The DNA for the CDR3 is TGTGCCAGCAGTGACAGGGGGGCCTCTGGGGCCAACGTCCTGACTTTC. Encoded protein: CASSDRGASGANVLTF.

The CDR3 DNA sequence: TGTGCCAGCGCGGAACAGGGAAACTATGGCTACACCTTC. It encodes CASAEQGNYGYTF. The rearrangement links TRBV6-5 to TRBJ1-2, with D perhaps matching TRBD1 (6 bases). With 8 bases removed from V and 2 bases from J, the gap between germline ends came to 12 bases. The CDR3 extends over 13 amino acids. Germline V gives CDR1 MNHEY, CDR2 SVGAGI.

This clone was seen only a few times. The V call is TRBV30, the J call TRBJ2-1; 7 bases agree with TRBD2. V was pared by 5 bases and J by 6 bases, with 13 bases of the junction left unmatched. The CDR3 contains 15 residues. Germline V gene sequence: CDR1 GTSNPN, CDR2 SVGIG (reference sequence). CDR3 amino acids: CAWGLPGGRGNEQFF. The CDR3 region has the DNA TGTGCCTGGGGCCTCCCGGGGGGAAGGGGCAATGAGCAGTTCTTC.

CDR3 region: CASSLVGFGANVLTF. DNA for the CDR3: TGTGCCAGCAGCTTAGTCGGTTTTGGGGCCAACGTCCTGACTTTC. V is TRBV11-2 and J is TRBJ2-6; D is undetermined. The V end lost 1 base, the J end lost 3 bases, and 7 bases lay between the germline ends. Germline CDR1 is SGHAT and CDR2 is FQNNGV. The CDR3 runs 15 residues.

The CDR3 bases are TGCGCCAGCAGCCAGGGGGGGGGTAGAGATACGCAGTATTTT. This translates into CASSQGGGRDTQYF. The genes are TRBV4-3 and TRBJ2-3; TRBD2 matches at 7 bases. Germline CDR1 is LGHNA and CDR2 is YSLEER. The V segment lost 3 bases and the J segment 5 bases; nucleotides outside the gene matches: 5. The CDR3 is 14 residues long.

For the CDR3, the DNA is TGTGCCACCAGTGATTTGTTGACAGGCCACTCTGGAAACACCATATATTTT. This sequence encodes CATSDLLTGHSGNTIYF. The rearrangement links TRBV24-1 to TRBJ1-3; D may be TRBD1 (6 bases). Germline loops: CDR1 KGHDR, CDR2 SFDVKD. Trimming pared 0 bases from V and 0 bases from J, leaving 11 bases between. The CDR3 has 17 residues.

This sequence joins TRBV30 and TRBJ1-5; D unresolved. The CDR3 is 12 amino acids. The germline gives CDR1 GTSNPN, CDR2 SVGIG (reference sequence). V was shortened by 2 bases and J by 0 bases, with 2 bases between the two germline ends. The CDR3 sequence: CAWSYSNQPQHF. The CDR3 DNA follows: TGTGCCTGGAGTTATAGCAATCAGCCCCAGCATTTT.

V usage is TRBV4-1 and J usage is TRBJ2-3; 9 bases are shared with TRBD1. Germline V CDR1 and CDR2: MGHRA, YSYEKL. V shed 2 bases and J 3 bases; nucleotides not matched to a gene: 3. This CDR3 has 15 residues. The CDR3 DNA is TGCGCCAGCAGCCAAAAAGGACAGGGGACAGATACGCAGTATTTT. The encoded protein is CASSQKGQGTDTQYF.

In this sample, this clone turned up many times. The chain recombines TRBV3-1 (or the pseudogene TRBV3-2) with TRBJ1-6, with 7 bases that match TRBD1. V lost 0 bases and J lost 8; bases outside the gene matches: 4. The CDR3 is made up of 15 amino acids. Looked up from germline, CDR1 is LGHDT and CDR2 is YNNKEL (reference sequence). CDR3 loop: CASSQDKGADSPLHF. CDR3 DNA sequence: TGTGCCAGCAGCCAAGATAAGGGGGCCGATTCACCCCTCCACTTT.

This clone was seen once. The chain joins TRBV7-8 to TRBJ2-5, with 10 bases that match TRBD2. V dropped 1 base and J dropped 9; count of bases not matched to a gene: 14. CDR1 and CDR2 from the germline V gene are SGHVS and FQNEAQ. This CDR3 is 17 amino acids long. The CDR3 nucleotides read TGTGCCAGCAGCTTAGTGGGCTCACTAGCGGGACCGGGGGCCCAGTACTTC. Translated, it gives CASSLVGSLAGPGAQYF. Full variable domain (remainder filled in from reference TRBV7-8 and TRBJ2-5): GAGVSQSPRYKVAKRGQDVALRCDPISGHVSLFWYQQALGQGPEFLTYFQNEAQLDKSGLPSDRFFAERPEGSVSTLKIQRTQQEDSAVYLCASSLVGSLAGPGAQYFGPGTRLLVL.

The chain couples TRBV28 to TRBJ2-7; 7 bases are a match to TRBD1. CDR3 length: 14 residues. Germline loops: CDR1 MDHEN, CDR2 SYDVKM. V lost 7 bases to trimming and J lost 0 bases; unmatched junction nucleotides: 6. CDR3 nucleotide sequence: TGTGCCAGCACCAAAGGGACAGTCTCCTACGAGCAGTACTTC. Its protein is CASTKGTVSYEQYF.

This clone was observed once. This CDR3 is also generated by other DNA sequences in the sample. The chain employs TRBV7-2 and TRBJ2-7; 9 nucleotides align to TRBD1. The germline V gene has CDR1 SGHTA and CDR2 FQGNSA. V gave up 4 bases and J gave up 2 bases; unmatched junction bases: 3. The CDR3 contains 14 residues. As DNA, the CDR3 is TGTGCCAGCAGCTCGACAGGGGGACCCTACGAGCAGTACTTC. It is translated as CASSSTGGPYEQYF.

This clone appeared a few times. This sequence joins TRBV18 and TRBJ1-2, with 8 bases aligning to TRBD1. The CDR3 has 13 residues. CDR1 is KGHSH, CDR2 LQKENI, per germline. The trim removed 4 bases at V and 6 bases at J, leaving 4 bases unmatched. The DNA of the CDR3 is TGTGCCAGCTCACTGACAGGGGTTGATGGCTACACCTTC. Translating it yields CASSLTGVDGYTF.

The chain is built from TRBV29-1 and TRBJ1-2; D is unresolved. Per germline, CDR1 SQVTM and CDR2 ANQGSEA. This CDR3 comprises 10 residues. The CDR3 nucleotides read TGCGCGGTTGGGAACTATGGCTACACCTTC. Its translation is CAVGNYGYTF.